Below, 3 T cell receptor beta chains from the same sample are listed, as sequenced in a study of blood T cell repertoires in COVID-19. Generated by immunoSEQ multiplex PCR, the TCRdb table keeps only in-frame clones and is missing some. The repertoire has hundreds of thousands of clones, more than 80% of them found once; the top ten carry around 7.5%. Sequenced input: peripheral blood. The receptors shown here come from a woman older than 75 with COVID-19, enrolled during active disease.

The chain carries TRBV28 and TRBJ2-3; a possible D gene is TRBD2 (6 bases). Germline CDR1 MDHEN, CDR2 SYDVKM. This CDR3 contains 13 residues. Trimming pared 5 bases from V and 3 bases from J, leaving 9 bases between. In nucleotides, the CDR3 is TGTGCCAGCAGTGAAAGCGGGACAGATACGCAGTATTTT. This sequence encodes CASSESGTDTQYF.

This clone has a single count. CDR3 in DNA: TGTGCCAGCAGCTTGGCGGGGGAGCTGTTTTTT. Encoded protein: CASSLAGELFF. The rearrangement uses TRBV5-5 and TRBJ2-2; D uncertain. Trimming shortened V by 0 bases and J by 8 bases, and 2 bases separated the two germline ends. Per the germline V gene, CDR1 is SGHKS and CDR2 is YYEKEE (reference sequence). This CDR3 has 11 amino acids.

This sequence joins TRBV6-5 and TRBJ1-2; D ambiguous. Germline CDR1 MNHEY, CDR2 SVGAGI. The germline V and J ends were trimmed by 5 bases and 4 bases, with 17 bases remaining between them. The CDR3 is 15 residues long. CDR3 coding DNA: TGTGCCAGCAGTCCGAGGGTCCCAACCCTCTATGGCTACACCTTC. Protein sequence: CASSPRVPTLYGYTF.